This T cell receptor (beta chain) was recorded in a study of cytomegalovirus exposure and HLA in healthy donors. Overall study findings and caveats: Most observed TCR sequences were rare, whereas some public TCRs were detected in many donors.

This CDR3 spans 14 amino acids. TCRdb's table, derived via immunoSEQ multiplex PCR, lists solely in-frame clones and lacks some. The sample gives about 140,000 clones, about four fifths of which show up once; approximately 1.4% is in the top ten. As concerns this clone: Its target is unknown.

The gene calls are TRBV21-1 and TRBJ2-7; the table names TRBD1, a call not compared with the DNA. TRBV21-1 is a documented pseudogene. The sample comprised PBMCs. This receptor was taken from a young woman in good health and CMV-seronegative. The CDR3 DNA sequence: TGTGCCAGCAGGGGGGGACAGGGGAGCTACGGGCAGTACTTC. Its protein product is CASRGGQGSYGQYF.